This section outlines one T cell receptor beta chain sequence together with its context. Germline CDR1 reads SGHRS; CDR2 reads YFSETQ. Trimming stripped 0 bases from V and 0 bases from J, with 9 bases between. The CDR3 is 15 residues long. Data came from immunoSEQ multiplex PCR; TCRdb stores just in-frame clones and leaves some out. This table has approximately 98,000 clones, roughly nine tenths appearing once. This sample stems from a study of T cell changes during pregnancy in multiple sclerosis. The chain recombines TRBV5-1 with TRBJ2-5; D gene ambiguous. This clonotype was sampled from a female donor in good health, enrolled as a control in a pregnancy study. The specimen was peripheral blood, collected after pregnancy. CDR3 DNA: TGCGCCAGCAGCTTGGTAGGAACAGACCAAGAGACCCAGTACTTC. Its translation is CASSLVGTDQETQYF.